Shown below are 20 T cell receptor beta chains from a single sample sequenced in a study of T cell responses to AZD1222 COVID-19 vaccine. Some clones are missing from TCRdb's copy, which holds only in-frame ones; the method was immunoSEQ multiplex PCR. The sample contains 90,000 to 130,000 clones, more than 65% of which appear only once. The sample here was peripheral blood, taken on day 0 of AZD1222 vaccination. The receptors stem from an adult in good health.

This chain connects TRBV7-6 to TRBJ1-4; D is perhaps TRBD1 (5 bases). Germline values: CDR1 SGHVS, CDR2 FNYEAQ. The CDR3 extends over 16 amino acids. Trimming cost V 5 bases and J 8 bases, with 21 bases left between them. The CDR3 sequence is CASSLTTGLVGEKLFF. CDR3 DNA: TGTGCCAGCAGCCTCACAACAGGACTCGTAGGGGAAAAACTGTTTTTT.

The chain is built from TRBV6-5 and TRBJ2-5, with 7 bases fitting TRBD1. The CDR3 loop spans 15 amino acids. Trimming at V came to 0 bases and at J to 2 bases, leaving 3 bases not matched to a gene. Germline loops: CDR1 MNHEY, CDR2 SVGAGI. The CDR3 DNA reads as TGTGCCAGCAGTTACTCGGGACAGCGGCAAGAGACCCAGTACTTC. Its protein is CASSYSGQRQETQYF.

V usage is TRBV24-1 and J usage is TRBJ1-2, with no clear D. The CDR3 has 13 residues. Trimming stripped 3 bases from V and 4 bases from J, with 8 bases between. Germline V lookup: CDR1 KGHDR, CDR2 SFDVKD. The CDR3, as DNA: TGTGCCACCAGTGATCCAGGAGTCTATGGCTACACCTTC. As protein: CATSDPGVYGYTF.

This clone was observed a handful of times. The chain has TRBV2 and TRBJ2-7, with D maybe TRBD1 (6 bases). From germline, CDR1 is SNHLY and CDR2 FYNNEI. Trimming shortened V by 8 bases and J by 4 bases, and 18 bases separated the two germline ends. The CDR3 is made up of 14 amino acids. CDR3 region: CASRSRQEEYEQYF. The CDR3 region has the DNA TGTGCCAGCCGATCTAGACAGGAGGAGTACGAGCAGTACTTC.

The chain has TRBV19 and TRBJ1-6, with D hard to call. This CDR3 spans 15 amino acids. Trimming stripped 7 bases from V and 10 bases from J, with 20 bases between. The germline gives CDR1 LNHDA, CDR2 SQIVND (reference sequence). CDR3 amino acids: CASTPNLGRASPLHF. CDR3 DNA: TGTGCCAGTACCCCGAACCTCGGGCGGGCATCACCCCTCCACTTT.

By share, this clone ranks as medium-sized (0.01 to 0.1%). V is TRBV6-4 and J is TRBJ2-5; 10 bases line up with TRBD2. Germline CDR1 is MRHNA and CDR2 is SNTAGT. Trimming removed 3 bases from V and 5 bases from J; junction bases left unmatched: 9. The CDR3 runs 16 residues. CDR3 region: CASSEEASGGSETQYF. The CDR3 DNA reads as TGTGCCAGCAGTGAAGAGGCTAGCGGGGGCAGTGAGACCCAGTACTTC.

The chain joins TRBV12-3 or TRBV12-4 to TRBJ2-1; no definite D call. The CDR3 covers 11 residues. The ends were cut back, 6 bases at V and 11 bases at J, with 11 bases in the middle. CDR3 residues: CASSHTRQQFF. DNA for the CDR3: TGTGCCAGCAGCCACACAAGGCAGCAGTTCTTC.

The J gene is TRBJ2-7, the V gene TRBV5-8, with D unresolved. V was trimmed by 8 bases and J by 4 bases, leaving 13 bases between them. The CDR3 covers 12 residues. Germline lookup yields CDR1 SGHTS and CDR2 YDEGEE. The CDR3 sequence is CARDEQRYEQYF. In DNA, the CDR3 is TGTGCCAGGGATGAACAAAGATACGAGCAGTACTTC.

CDR3 bases: TGTGCCAGCAGCCCGCGGGGGGCCGGAAGCACAGATACGCAGTATTTT. Translated: CASSPRGAGSTDTQYF. The chain is built from TRBV4-2 and TRBJ2-3, with 8 nucleotides matching TRBD2. The germline CDR1 and CDR2 sequences are LGHNA and YNFKEQ. There are 16 residues in the CDR3. V shed 4 bases and J 0 bases; nucleotides not matched to a gene: 6.

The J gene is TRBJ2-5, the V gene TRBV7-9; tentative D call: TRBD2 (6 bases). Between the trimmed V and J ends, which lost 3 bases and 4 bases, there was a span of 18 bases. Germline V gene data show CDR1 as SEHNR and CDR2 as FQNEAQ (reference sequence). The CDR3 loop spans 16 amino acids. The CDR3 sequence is CASSLGYGGGRETQYF. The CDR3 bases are TGTGCCAGCAGCTTGGGGTACGGGGGTGGTCGAGAGACCCAGTACTTC. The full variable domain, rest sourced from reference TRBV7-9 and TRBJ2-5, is DTGVSQNPRHKITKRGQNVTFRCDPISEHNRLYWYRQTLGQGPEFLTYFQNEAQLEKSRLLSDRFSAERPKGSFSTLEIQRTEQGDSAMYLCASSLGYGGGRETQYFGPGTRLLVL.

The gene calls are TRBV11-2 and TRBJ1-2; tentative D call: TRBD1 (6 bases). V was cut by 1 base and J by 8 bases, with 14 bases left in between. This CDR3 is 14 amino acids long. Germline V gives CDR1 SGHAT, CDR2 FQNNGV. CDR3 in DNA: TGTGCCAGCAGCTTAGCTCTAACAGGGACAGGCTACACCTTC. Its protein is CASSLALTGTGYTF.

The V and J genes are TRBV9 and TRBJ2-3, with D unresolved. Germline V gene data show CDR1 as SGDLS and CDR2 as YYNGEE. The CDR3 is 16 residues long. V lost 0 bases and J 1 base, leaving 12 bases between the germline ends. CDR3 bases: TGTGCCAGCAGCGTAGAGATAGCTTTAGGCACAGATACGCAGTATTTT. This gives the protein CASSVEIALGTDTQYF.

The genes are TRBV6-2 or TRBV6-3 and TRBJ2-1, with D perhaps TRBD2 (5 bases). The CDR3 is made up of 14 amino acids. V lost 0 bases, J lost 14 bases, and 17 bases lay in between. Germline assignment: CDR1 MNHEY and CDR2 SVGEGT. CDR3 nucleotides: TGTGCCAGCAGTTACTCGGAAGGCGGGCGACTTGAGTTCTTC. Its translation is CASSYSEGGRLEFF.

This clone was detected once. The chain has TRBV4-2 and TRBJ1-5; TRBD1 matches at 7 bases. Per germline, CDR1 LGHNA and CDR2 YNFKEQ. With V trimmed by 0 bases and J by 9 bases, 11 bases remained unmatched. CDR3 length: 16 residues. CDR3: CASSQEGGGTKGPQHF. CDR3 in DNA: TGTGCCAGCAGCCAAGAAGGGGGCGGCACGAAGGGGCCCCAGCATTTT.

CDR3 nucleotides: TGTGCCATCAGTGAGTCGAAGAATCGCCCCCTAGAGCAGTACTTC. Its protein is CAISESKNRPLEQYF. The gene calls are TRBV10-3 and TRBJ2-7; D gene uncertain. This CDR3 is 15 amino acids long. From germline, CDR1 is ENHRY and CDR2 SYGVKD. Trimming stripped 0 bases from V and 7 bases from J, with 16 bases between.

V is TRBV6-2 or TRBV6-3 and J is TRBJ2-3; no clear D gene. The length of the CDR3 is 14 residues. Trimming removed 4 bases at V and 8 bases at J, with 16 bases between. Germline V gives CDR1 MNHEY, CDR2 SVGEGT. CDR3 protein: CASSSDPGLVTQYF. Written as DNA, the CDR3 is TGTGCCAGCAGTTCTGACCCCGGCCTAGTTACGCAGTATTTT.

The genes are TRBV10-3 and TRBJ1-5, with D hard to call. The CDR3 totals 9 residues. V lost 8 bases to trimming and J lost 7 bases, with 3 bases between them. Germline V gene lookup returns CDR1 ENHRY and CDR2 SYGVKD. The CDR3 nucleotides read TGTGCCATCGGCCAGCCCCAGCATTTT. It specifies CAIGQPQHF.

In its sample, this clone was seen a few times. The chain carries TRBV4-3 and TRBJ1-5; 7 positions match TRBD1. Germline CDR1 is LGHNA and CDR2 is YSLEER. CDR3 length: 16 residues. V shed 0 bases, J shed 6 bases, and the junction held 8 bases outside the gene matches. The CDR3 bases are TGCGCCAGCAGCCAAGATTTTTACAGGGGAGGTCAGCCCCAGCATTTT. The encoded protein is CASSQDFYRGGQPQHF.

The CDR3 loop is CASSESGNIQYF. The CDR3, as DNA: TGTGCCAGCAGTGAGAGCGGGAACATTCAGTACTTC. The chain carries TRBV12-3 or TRBV12-4 and TRBJ2-4; maybe TRBD2 (6 bases). There are 12 residues in the CDR3. Trimming pared 5 bases from V and 7 bases from J, leaving 9 bases between.

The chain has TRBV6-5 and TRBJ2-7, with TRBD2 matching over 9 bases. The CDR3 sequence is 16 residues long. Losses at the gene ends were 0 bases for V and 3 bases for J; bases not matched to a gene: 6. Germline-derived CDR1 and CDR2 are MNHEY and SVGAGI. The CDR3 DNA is TGTGCCAGCAGTTACTCGGTCGGGACTAGCATCTACGAGCAGTACTTC. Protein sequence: CASSYSVGTSIYEQYF.